One and the same sample provided the 18 T cell receptor beta chains below, sequenced in a study of blood T cell repertoires in COVID-19. Some clones are missing from TCRdb's copy, which holds only in-frame ones; the method was immunoSEQ multiplex PCR. The table lists more than 200,000 clones, 75% to 90% of them singletons. The sample consisted of PBMCs or T cells enriched from blood (not recorded which). The origin of the receptors is a woman under 40 with acute COVID-19.

The genes are TRBV7-2 and TRBJ2-7, with 9 bases matching TRBD1. V lost 5 bases and J lost 2; bases outside the gene matches: 4. CDR3 length: 14 residues. Germline V CDR1 and CDR2: SGHTA, FQGNSA. The CDR3, as DNA: TGTGCCAGCAGCAAAGGGACAGGGACCTACGAGCAGTACTTC. Protein product: CASSKGTGTYEQYF.

The V gene is TRBV6-5, the J gene TRBJ2-7; tentative D call: TRBD1 (5 bases). CDR1 MNHEY and CDR2 SVGAGI come from the germline V gene. The CDR3 has 12 residues. The V end lost 5 bases, the J end lost 10 bases, and 15 bases lay between the germline ends. The CDR3 sequence is CASSQGSSQQYF. For the CDR3, the DNA is TGTGCCAGCAGTCAGGGCAGTTCGCAACAGTACTTC.

The rearrangement links TRBV5-1 to TRBJ2-3; 7 nucleotides line up with TRBD2. Germline loops: CDR1 SGHRS, CDR2 YFSETQ. The CDR3 covers 16 residues. With 4 bases clipped from V and 4 bases from J, the junction kept 12 bases outside the gene matches. The CDR3 DNA follows: TGCGCCAGCAGCCCTAGCGGACACCCGGGGGCAGATACGCAGTATTTT. Translation: CASSPSGHPGADTQYF.

The V gene is TRBV2, the J gene TRBJ2-1; D may be TRBD2 (5 bases). Trimming left V 5 bases short and J 7 bases short, with 15 bases between. The CDR3 length is 14 residues. The germline V gene has CDR1 SNHLY and CDR2 FYNNEI. CDR3 nucleotides: TGTGCCAGCAGTTTACTAGGTCAATCGAATGAGCAGTTCTTC. Protein product: CASSLLGQSNEQFF.

The CDR3 region has the DNA TGTGCCACCAGCAGAGATAGGGGGACAGGATCTGGAAACACCATATATTTT. It specifies CATSRDRGTGSGNTIYF. The chain couples TRBV15 to TRBJ1-3; 8 nucleotides align to TRBD1. V shed 0 bases, J shed 1 base, and the junction held 5 bases outside the gene matches. The CDR3 length is 17 residues. The germline V gene has CDR1 LNHNV and CDR2 YYDKDF (reference sequence).

This clone was counted a few times. The chain recombines TRBV19 with TRBJ1-5; 7 nucleotides line up with TRBD1. V gave up 7 bases and J gave up 4 bases; unmatched junction bases: 10. In germline, CDR1 is LNHDA, CDR2 SQIVND (reference sequence). The CDR3 covers 15 residues. The CDR3 region has the DNA TGTGCCAGTACCGAGACAGGGAGGTGGAATCAGCCCCAGCATTTT. Translated, it gives CASTETGRWNQPQHF.

V usage is TRBV5-5 and J usage is TRBJ2-1, with 13 bases matching TRBD2. The length of the CDR3 is 14 residues. V dropped 4 bases and J dropped 8; count of bases not matched to a gene: 3. The germline gives CDR1 SGHKS, CDR2 YYEKEE (reference sequence). The CDR3 sequence: CASSIGLAGDEQFF. CDR3 bases: TGTGCCAGCAGCATCGGACTAGCGGGAGATGAGCAGTTCTTC.

The chain combines TRBV11-2 with TRBJ2-2; 7 nucleotides align to TRBD1. Germline values: CDR1 SGHAT, CDR2 FQNNGV. CDR3 length: 15 amino acids. The trim removed 1 base at V and 8 bases at J, leaving 7 bases unmatched. This CDR3 reads CASSLGGGGPGELFF. The CDR3 DNA is TGTGCCAGCAGCTTAGGAGGGGGCGGGCCAGGGGAGCTGTTTTTT.

The V call is TRBV24-1, the J call TRBJ2-1; 9 nucleotides align to TRBD1. The V gene's germline CDR1 is KGHDR and CDR2 SFDVKD. This CDR3 comprises 16 residues. V shed 2 bases, J shed 5 bases, and the junction held 6 bases outside the gene matches. CDR3 amino acids: CATSDSDRGPNNEQFF. CDR3 sequence (DNA): TGTGCCACCAGTGATTCGGACAGGGGCCCTAACAATGAGCAGTTCTTC.

This clone was recorded once. The V gene is TRBV28, the J gene TRBJ2-7; 12 bases agree with TRBD2. Germline lookup yields CDR1 MDHEN and CDR2 SYDVKM. The ends lost 6 bases at V and 6 bases at J; junction bases unmatched: 9. The CDR3 runs 15 residues. In nucleotides, the CDR3 is TGTGCCAGCAGAGTCGGGACTAGCGGGCGGGTCGAGCAGTACTTC. This encodes CASRVGTSGRVEQYF. Full variable domain (remainder filled in from reference TRBV28 and TRBJ2-7): DVKVTQSSRYLVKRTGEKVFLECVQDMDHENMFWYRQDPGLGLRLIYFSYDVKMKEKGDIPEGYSVSREKKERFSLILESASTNQTSMYLCASRVGTSGRVEQYFGPGTRLTVT.

This chain uses TRBV12-3 or TRBV12-4 with TRBJ2-5; 7 nucleotides agree with TRBD2. V was clipped by 4 bases and J by 5 bases; unmatched bases: 4. This CDR3 comprises 13 residues. The chain's CDR3 is CASSWGRVETQYF. CDR3 DNA: TGTGCCAGCAGTTGGGGGAGGGTTGAGACCCAGTACTTC.

The chain uses TRBV27 and TRBJ1-2, with D maybe TRBD1 (6 bases). V was shortened by 5 bases and J by 0 bases, with 22 bases between the two germline ends. CDR1 and CDR2 (germline): MNHEY, SMNVEV (reference sequence). This CDR3 has 18 amino acids. The CDR3 here is CASSLLPQQGKPNYGYTF. The CDR3 DNA reads TGTGCCAGCAGTCTCCTTCCACAGCAGGGGAAGCCTAACTATGGCTACACCTTC.

The chain joins TRBV2 to TRBJ2-1, with 9 bases that match TRBD2. CDR3 length: 15 amino acids. Germline V gene data show CDR1 as SNHLY and CDR2 as FYNNEI. Trimming at V came to 6 bases and at J to 7 bases, leaving 10 bases not matched to a gene. This CDR3 is CASSLLAGPDNEQFF. The CDR3 bases are TGTGCCAGCAGCCTACTAGCGGGTCCAGATAATGAGCAGTTCTTC. The full variable domain, rest sourced from reference TRBV2 and TRBJ2-1, is EPEVTQTPSHQVTQMGQEVILRCVPISNHLYFYWYRQILGQKVEFLVSFYNNEISEKSEIFDDQFSVERPDGSNFTLKIRSTKLEDSAMYFCASSLLAGPDNEQFFGPGTRLTVL.

J is TRBJ1-2 and V is TRBV2; 8 bases align to TRBD1. Germline V CDR1 and CDR2: SNHLY, FYNNEI. The CDR3 loop spans 15 amino acids. With 4 bases clipped from V and 4 bases from J, the junction kept 8 bases outside the gene matches. CDR3 sequence (DNA): TGTGCCAGCAGTGGACAGGGGAATCTCTTCTATGGCTACACCTTC. This encodes CASSGQGNLFYGYTF.

This clone was found once. The chain couples TRBV5-5 to TRBJ2-7, with 7 bases fitting TRBD1. The CDR3 runs 15 residues. CDR1 SGHKS and CDR2 YYEKEE come from the germline V gene (reference sequence). V shed 4 bases, J shed 6 bases, and the junction held 13 bases outside the gene matches. CDR3 nucleotides: TGTGCCAGCAGCCTAACCTACAGGGGCCCCTTCGAGCAGTACTTC. Translating it yields CASSLTYRGPFEQYF. Together with reference TRBV5-5 and TRBJ2-7, the CDR3 gives the full variable domain: DAGVTQSPTHLIKTRGQQVTLRCSPISGHKSVSWYQQVLGQGPQFIFQYYEKEERGRGNFPDRFSARQFPNYSSELNVNALLLGDSALYLCASSLTYRGPFEQYFGPGTRLTVT.

The V gene is TRBV5-1, the J gene TRBJ2-1; the match to TRBD2 covers 13 bases. Trimming took 2 bases from V and 8 from J; bases not matched to a gene: 7. The germline V gene has CDR1 SGHRS and CDR2 YFSETQ. The CDR3 has 16 amino acids. The DNA for the CDR3 is TGCGCCAGCAGCTTCGACGGGACTAGCGGGATTGATGAGCAGTTCTTC. Protein: CASSFDGTSGIDEQFF.

The chain employs TRBV9 and TRBJ1-3; no definite D call. This CDR3 contains 14 residues. The V gene's germline CDR1 is SGDLS and CDR2 YYNGEE. The V end was cut by 4 bases, the J end by 4 bases, with 12 bases between. The CDR3 nucleotides read TGTGCCAGCAGCCAAGCCCCGGGGGGAAACACCATATATTTT. This codes for CASSQAPGGNTIYF.

This clone was counted between two and nine times. The rearrangement joins TRBV28 to TRBJ2-5; maybe TRBD1 (6 bases). The germline CDR1 and CDR2 sequences are MDHEN and SYDVKM. The ends were cut back, 5 bases at V and 5 bases at J, with 18 bases in the middle. The CDR3 totals 15 residues. Here the CDR3 DNA reads TGTGCCAGCAGTCCCCAGGACCTAAGGGGGGAGACCCAGTACTTC. Translated: CASSPQDLRGETQYF. The entire variable domain, with the rest obtained from reference TRBV28 and TRBJ2-5, is as follows: DVKVTQSSRYLVKRTGEKVFLECVQDMDHENMFWYRQDPGLGLRLIYFSYDVKMKEKGDIPEGYSVSREKKERFSLILESASTNQTSMYLCASSPQDLRGETQYFGPGTRLLVL.